The text below deals with one T cell receptor (beta chain). TCRdb keeps only in-frame clones here, not all; method: immunoSEQ multiplex PCR. This repertoire shows roughly 90,000 clones, around 81% found once; its top ten account for about 2%. The sample originates from a study of blood T cell repertoires in COVID-19. In the study overall: The origin of the acute and convalescent COVID-19 samples was the United States, Italy and Spain. T cells, B-cell-depleted T cells, or PBMCs provided the cDNA or gDNA that served as material.

Germline V gene sequence: CDR1 SGHRS, CDR2 YFSETQ. CDR3 length: 15 amino acids. Trimming removed 0 bases from V and 2 bases from J; junction bases left unmatched: 2. The J gene is TRBJ1-3, the V gene TRBV5-1; 7 nucleotides line up with TRBD1. The sample taken for sequencing was peripheral blood. This sequence originates from a woman between 65 and 79 years old with acute or convalescent COVID-19. CDR3 residues: CASSLGGGAGNTIYF. The DNA for the CDR3 is TGCGCCAGCAGCTTGGGAGGGGGCGCTGGAAACACCATATATTTT.